Listed here are 3 T cell receptor beta chains from one sample, sequenced in a study of T-cell memory formation after mild COVID-19. Via MiXCR, TCRdb re-called the 5' RACE reads, giving one row per CDR3 protein. The profile covers about 110,000 distinct CDR3 sequences, with 13% to 15% appearing a single time and about 39% taken by the ten largest. The sample taken for sequencing was PBMCs or a T cell subset sorted from them (not recorded which). These receptors all stem from a man in his late teens or twenties who had mild COVID-19 (a few samples of this study predate the infection). Cell type and time point are not known.

This clonotype came up a few times. The chain couples TRBV7-2 to TRBJ2-4, with D possibly being TRBD1 (5 bases). This CDR3 has 16 amino acids. The germline gives CDR1 SGHTA, CDR2 FQGNSA. The ends were cut back, 5 bases at V and 0 bases at J, with 14 bases in the middle. The CDR3 protein is CASSGTTALAKNIQYF. The CDR3 coding sequence is TGTGCCAGCAGCGGTACGACAGCCCTAGCCAAAAACATTCAGTACTTC.

The V and J genes are TRBV6-1 and TRBJ1-1; no definite D call. This CDR3 has 12 amino acids. Germline V gene lookup returns CDR1 MNHNS and CDR2 SASEGT. V was cut by 2 bases and J by 6 bases, with 7 bases left in between. CDR3 coding DNA: TGTGCCAGCAGTGAATTAGGAGCTGAAGCTTTCTTT. Protein product: CASSELGAEAFF.

This clonotype was observed a handful of times. The rearrangement joins TRBV15 to TRBJ2-3; 11 nucleotides agree with TRBD2. V was clipped by 0 bases and J by 3 bases; unmatched bases: 8. The germline V gene encodes CDR1 LNHNV and CDR2 YYDKDF (reference sequence). This CDR3 has 18 amino acids. The CDR3 spells CATSRDNVAGGTTDTQYF. The CDR3 DNA sequence: TGTGCCACCAGCAGAGATAATGTAGCGGGGGGGACTACAGATACGCAGTATTTT.